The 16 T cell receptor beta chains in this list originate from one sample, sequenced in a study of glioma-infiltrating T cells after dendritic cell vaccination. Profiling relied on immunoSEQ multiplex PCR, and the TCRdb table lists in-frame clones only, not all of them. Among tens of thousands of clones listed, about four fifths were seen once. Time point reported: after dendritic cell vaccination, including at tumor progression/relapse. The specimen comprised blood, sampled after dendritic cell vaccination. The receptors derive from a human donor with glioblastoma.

Written as DNA, the CDR3 is TGTGCCAGCTCACCACCGACCCGGAGCTCCTACAATGAGCAGTTCTTC. It translates to CASSPPTRSSYNEQFF. The chain has TRBV18 and TRBJ2-1, with D hard to call. The CDR3 has 16 residues. Germline V gene sequence: CDR1 KGHSH, CDR2 LQKENI. V lost 0 bases, J lost 0 bases, and 9 bases lay in between.

In DNA, the CDR3 is TGTGCCAGCAGTTCAGTGGGGGCGATTGGCTACACCTTC. Translating gives CASSSVGAIGYTF. The V gene is TRBV5-4, the J gene TRBJ1-2; possible D gene TRBD1, 6 bases. Trimming cost V 5 bases and J 7 bases, with 15 bases left between them. CDR1 is SGHNT, CDR2 YYREEE, per germline (reference sequence). This CDR3 region has 13 residues.

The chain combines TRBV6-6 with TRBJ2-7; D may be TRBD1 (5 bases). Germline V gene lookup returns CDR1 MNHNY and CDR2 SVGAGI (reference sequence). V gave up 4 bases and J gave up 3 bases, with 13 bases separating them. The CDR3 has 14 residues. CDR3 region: CASSFQGRNYEQYF. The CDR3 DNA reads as TGTGCCAGCAGTTTCCAGGGAAGGAACTACGAGCAGTACTTC.

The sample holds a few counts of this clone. DNA for the CDR3: TGCGCCAGCAGCGGGCAGAACACTGAAGCTTTCTTT. Its translation: CASSGQNTEAFF. This chain connects TRBV5-1 to TRBJ1-1; D gene ambiguous. The CDR3 length is 12 residues. The V gene's germline CDR1 is SGHRS and CDR2 YFSETQ. Trimming removed 4 bases at V and 1 base at J, with 5 bases between. Variable domain in full (rest from reference TRBV5-1 and TRBJ1-1): KAGVTQTPRYLIKTRGQQVTLSCSPISGHRSVSWYQQTPGQGLQFLFEYFSETQRNKGNFPGRFSGRQFSNSRSEMNVSTLELGDSALYLCASSGQNTEAFFGQGTRLTVV.

The CDR3 sequence is CASLRGRGYNEQFF. CDR3 DNA: TGTGCCAGCCTCCGAGGAAGGGGGTACAATGAGCAGTTCTTC. The chain employs TRBV7-2 and TRBJ2-1, with a possible D match to TRBD1 (6 bases). Trimming pared 8 bases from V and 4 bases from J, leaving 15 bases between. Germline CDR1 SGHTA, CDR2 FQGNSA. There are 14 residues in the CDR3.

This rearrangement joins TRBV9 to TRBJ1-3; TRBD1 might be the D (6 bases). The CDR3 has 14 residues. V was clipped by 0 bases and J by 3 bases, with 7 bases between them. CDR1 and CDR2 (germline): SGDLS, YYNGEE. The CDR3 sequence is CASSVEGVGNTIYF. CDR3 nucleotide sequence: TGTGCCAGCAGCGTAGAGGGGGTTGGAAACACCATATATTTT.

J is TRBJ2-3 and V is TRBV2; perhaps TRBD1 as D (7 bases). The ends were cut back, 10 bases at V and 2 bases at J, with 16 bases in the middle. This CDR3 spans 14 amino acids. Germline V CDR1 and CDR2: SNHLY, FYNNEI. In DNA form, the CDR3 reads TGTGCCACCCAGGGGGACTTATACACAGATACGCAGTATTTT. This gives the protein CATQGDLYTDTQYF.

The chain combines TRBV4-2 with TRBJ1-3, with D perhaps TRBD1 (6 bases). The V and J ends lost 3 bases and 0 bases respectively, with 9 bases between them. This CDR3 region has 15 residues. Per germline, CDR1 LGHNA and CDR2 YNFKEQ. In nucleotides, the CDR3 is TGTGCCAGCAGCCAGACAGGAGACTCTGGAAACACCATATATTTT. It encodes CASSQTGDSGNTIYF.

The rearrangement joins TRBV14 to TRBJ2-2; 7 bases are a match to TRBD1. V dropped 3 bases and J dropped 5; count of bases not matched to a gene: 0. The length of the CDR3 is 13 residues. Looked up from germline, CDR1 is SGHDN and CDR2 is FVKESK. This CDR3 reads CASSQTGTGELFF. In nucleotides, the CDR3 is TGTGCCAGCAGCCAGACAGGGACCGGGGAGCTGTTTTTT.

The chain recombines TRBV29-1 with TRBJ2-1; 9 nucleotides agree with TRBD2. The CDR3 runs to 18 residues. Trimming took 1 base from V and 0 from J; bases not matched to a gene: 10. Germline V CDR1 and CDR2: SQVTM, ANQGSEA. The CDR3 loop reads CSVEGGKAGGPSYNEQFF. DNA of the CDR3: TGCAGCGTTGAAGGGGGGAAGGCGGGGGGGCCCTCCTACAATGAGCAGTTCTTC.

CDR3 DNA sequence: TGTGCCAGCAGCTTGGGTCCAGGACTAGGCACTAATGAAAAACTGTTTTTT. This gives the protein CASSLGPGLGTNEKLFF. The V call is TRBV5-4, the J call TRBJ1-4, with D uncertain. CDR3 length equals 17 residues. Germline CDR1 reads SGHNT; CDR2 reads YYREEE (reference sequence). Between the trimmed V and J ends, which lost 0 bases and 2 bases, there was a span of 14 bases.

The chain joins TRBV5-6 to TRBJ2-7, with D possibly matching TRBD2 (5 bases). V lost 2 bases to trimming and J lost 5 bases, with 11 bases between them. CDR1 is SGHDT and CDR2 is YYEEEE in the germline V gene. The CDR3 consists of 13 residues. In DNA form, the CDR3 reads TGTGCCAGCAGCTTACCTAAAGCGGACGAGCAGTACTTC. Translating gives CASSLPKADEQYF.

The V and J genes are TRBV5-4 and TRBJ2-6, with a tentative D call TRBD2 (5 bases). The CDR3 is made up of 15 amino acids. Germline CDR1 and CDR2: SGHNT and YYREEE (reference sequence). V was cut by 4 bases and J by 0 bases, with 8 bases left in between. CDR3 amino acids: CASSPEASGANVLTF. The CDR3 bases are TGTGCCAGCAGCCCGGAGGCCTCTGGGGCCAACGTCCTGACTTTC.

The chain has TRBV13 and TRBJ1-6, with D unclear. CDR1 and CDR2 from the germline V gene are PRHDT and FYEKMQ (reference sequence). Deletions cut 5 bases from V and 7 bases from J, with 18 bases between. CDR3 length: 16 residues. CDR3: CASSPDPDWLNSPLHF. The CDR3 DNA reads TGTGCCAGCAGCCCTGACCCCGACTGGTTGAATTCACCCCTCCACTTT.

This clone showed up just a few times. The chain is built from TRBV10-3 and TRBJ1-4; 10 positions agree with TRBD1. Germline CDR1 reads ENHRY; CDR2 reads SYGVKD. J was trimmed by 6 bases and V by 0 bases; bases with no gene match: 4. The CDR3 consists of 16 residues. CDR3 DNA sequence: TGTGCCATCAGTGAGTCCTCGGACAGGGGGGATGAAAAACTGTTTTTT. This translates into CAISESSDRGDEKLFF.

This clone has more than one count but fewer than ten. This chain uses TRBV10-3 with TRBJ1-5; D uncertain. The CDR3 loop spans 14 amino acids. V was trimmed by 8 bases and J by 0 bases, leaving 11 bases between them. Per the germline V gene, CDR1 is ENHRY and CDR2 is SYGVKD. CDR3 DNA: TGTGCCATCGGACTGGGAACTAGCAATCAGCCCCAGCATTTT. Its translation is CAIGLGTSNQPQHF.